The clone carrying this TCR beta chain appeared a single time. Its antigen remains unidentified. The data originate from a study of post-analysis software for immune sequencing data. Study-wide results and caveats: With TRBV5-6, TRBV5-1 and TRBV20-1 included, a handful of TRBV segments were more frequent in patients than in controls.

Germline V CDR1 and CDR2: SQVTM, ANQGSEA. This CDR3 has 12 amino acids. The library was made from cDNA and included unique molecular identifiers. TCRdb re-called the PCR reads with MiXCR, one entry per CDR3 protein. The data contain hundreds of thousands of distinct CDR3 sequences, 25% to 30% of them singletons. Sequencing was done on a sample of blood. This sequence joins TRBV29-1 and TRBJ2-7, with 7 bases matching TRBD1. The J call may be faulty, since TRBJ2-5 better matches the DNA end. This clonotype was sampled from a girl aged 10 to 17 with multiple sclerosis. The CDR3 DNA reads TGCAGCGTGGGAAACAGGGGAGAGACCCAGTACTTC. Protein product: CSVGNRGETQYF.